Below are 15 T cell receptor beta chains sequenced from a single sample in a study of blood T cell repertoires in COVID-19 (TCRdb year 2020). Libraries were built with the immunoSEQ multiplex PCR assay. Imported from immuneACCESS, the table was reduced by TCRdb to in-frame sequences with V and J called. These copies leave out some clones; in studies compared against another copy, an unresolved V gene accounts for under half, and the cause of the remainder is not known. This sample gives approximately 250,000 clones in total; approximately 88% of them show up just once. Of the sample, 0.8% to 1% falls within the top ten clones. Sequencing used PBMCs or T cells enriched from blood (not recorded which). These receptors were obtained from a woman younger than 45 who had recovered from COVID-19.

In regard to this clone: Other DNA sequences within the sample encode an identical CDR3. The V and J genes are TRBV28 and TRBJ1-1, with D perhaps TRBD1 (5 bases). This CDR3 is 11 amino acids long. Looked up from germline, CDR1 is MDHEN and CDR2 is SYDVKM. Trimming took 6 bases from V and 6 from J, leaving 8 bases between them. CDR3 residues: CASRGRPEAFF. The CDR3 DNA reads TGTGCCAGCAGGGGGCGGCCTGAAGCTTTCTTT.

This clone is a singleton in its sample. The chain employs TRBV29-1 and TRBJ1-1; 7 positions match TRBD1. There are 16 residues in the CDR3. V shed 4 bases and J 10 bases; nucleotides not matched to a gene: 21. Germline V lookup: CDR1 SQVTM, CDR2 ANQGSEA. The CDR3 region has the DNA TGCAGCGTTGGCAGCAGGGGGGTGGTGGGAGGACTGTCAGCTTTCTTT. This gives the protein CSVGSRGVVGGLSAFF.

The chain employs TRBV6-5 and TRBJ1-6; 8 nucleotides align to TRBD1. Trimming cost V 5 bases and J 10 bases; bases outside gene matches: 4. The CDR3 runs 13 residues. Germline V gene sequence: CDR1 MNHEY, CDR2 SVGAGI. The CDR3, as DNA: TGTGCCAGCAGTCAGACAGGGGTGTCACCCCTCCACTTT. It is translated as CASSQTGVSPLHF.

J is TRBJ1-3 and V is TRBV4-3; D not certain. The CDR3 runs to 16 residues. Germline assignment: CDR1 LGHNA and CDR2 YSLEER. Trimming took 4 bases from V and 3 from J, leaving 16 bases between them. CDR3 coding DNA: TGCGCCAGCAGCCCTAAGTTGGCGGGCGGTGGAAACACCATATATTTT. It codes for CASSPKLAGGGNTIYF.

V gene TRBV19 combines with J gene TRBJ2-2; 11 bases match TRBD1. V dropped 3 bases and J dropped 4; count of bases not matched to a gene: 1. CDR3 size: 15 residues. The germline V gene has CDR1 LNHDA and CDR2 SQIVND (reference sequence). CDR3 sequence reads: CASSMDRGPTGELFF. DNA for the CDR3: TGTGCCAGTAGTATGGACAGGGGGCCCACCGGGGAGCTGTTTTTT.

CDR3 loop: CSVKTGGYEKLFF. DNA of the CDR3: TGCAGCGTAAAGACAGGGGGCTATGAAAAACTGTTTTTT. The chain is built from TRBV29-1 and TRBJ1-4; TRBD1 matches 10 bases. V shed 6 bases and J 6 bases; nucleotides not matched to a gene: 4. CDR3 size: 13 residues. Germline V gene lookup returns CDR1 SQVTM and CDR2 ANQGSEA. Full variable domain (rest looked up from reference TRBV29-1 and TRBJ1-4): SAVISQKPSRDICQRGTSLTIQCQVDSQVTMMFWYRQQPGQSLTLIATANQGSEATYESGFVIDKFPISRPNLTFSTLTVSNMSPEDSSIYLCSVKTGGYEKLFFGSGTQLSVL.

CDR3 protein: CASSQGQEWIEQYF. The CDR3 coding sequence is TGTGCCAGCAGCCAAGGACAGGAATGGATCGAGCAGTACTTC. The chain uses TRBV7-9 and TRBJ2-7, with 7 bases lining up with TRBD1. Germline CDR1 is SEHNR and CDR2 is FQNEAQ (reference sequence). The CDR3 has 14 residues. V shed 5 bases and J 6 bases; nucleotides not matched to a gene: 10.

The chain combines TRBV4-1 with TRBJ1-5; D call uncertain. Germline-derived CDR1 and CDR2 are MGHRA and YSYEKL. V was shortened by 0 bases and J by 0 bases, with 15 bases between the two germline ends. The CDR3 contains 18 residues. CDR3 amino acids: CASSQDNGQPYSNQPQHF. The CDR3 DNA follows: TGCGCCAGCAGCCAAGATAATGGGCAGCCTTATAGCAATCAGCCCCAGCATTTT.

V is TRBV18 and J is TRBJ1-3, with D unresolved. The CDR3 extends over 15 amino acids. Trimming stripped 6 bases from V and 0 bases from J, with 12 bases between. The V gene's germline CDR1 is KGHSH and CDR2 LQKENI. The CDR3 region is CASSNGLFSGNTIYF. The CDR3, as DNA: TGTGCCAGCTCCAACGGACTATTCTCTGGAAACACCATATATTTT. Using reference TRBV18 and TRBJ1-3 for the parts outside the CDR3, the full variable domain is NAGVMQNPRHLVRRRGQEARLRCSPMKGHSHVYWYRQLPEEGLKFMVYLQKENIIDESGMPKERFSAEFPKEGPSILRIQQVVRGDSAAYFCASSNGLFSGNTIYFGEGSWLTVV.

This clone came up a few times. The chain couples TRBV19 to TRBJ1-5, with 7 positions matching TRBD1. The CDR3 length is 15 residues. The trim removed 3 bases at V and 4 bases at J, leaving 6 bases unmatched. Germline V gene sequence: CDR1 LNHDA, CDR2 SQIVND (reference sequence). This chain's CDR3 is CASSIHRDRNQPQHF. In nucleotides, the CDR3 is TGTGCCAGTAGTATCCACCGGGACAGAAATCAGCCCCAGCATTTT.

The chain joins TRBV28 to TRBJ1-2, with D hard to call. V was cut by 2 bases and J by 6 bases, with 13 bases left in between. The CDR3 runs to 14 residues. In germline, CDR1 is MDHEN, CDR2 SYDVKM. CDR3 loop: CASSLIRESHGYTF. The CDR3 region has the DNA TGTGCCAGCAGTTTAATCCGGGAATCCCATGGCTACACCTTC.

This chain joins TRBV19 and TRBJ1-1, with TRBD1 matching over 7 bases. Germline CDR1 and CDR2: LNHDA and SQIVND (reference sequence). Germline trimming cut 6 bases from V and 2 bases from J; bases unmatched to any gene: 3. The CDR3 contains 13 residues. The CDR3 bases are TGTGCCAGTAGGGACAGGAGCAACACTGAAGCTTTCTTT. Protein: CASRDRSNTEAFF.

The chain links TRBV18 to TRBJ1-3; D is perhaps TRBD1 (6 bases). CDR1 is KGHSH, CDR2 LQKENI, per germline. Trimming left V 3 bases short and J 2 bases short, with 14 bases between. This CDR3 has 16 residues. As DNA, the CDR3 is TGTGCCAGCTCACCGGCCGGGACAACCACTGGAAACACCATATATTTT. Translating it yields CASSPAGTTTGNTIYF.

The chain combines TRBV12-5 with TRBJ1-1; 10 nucleotides match TRBD1. Germline V CDR1 and CDR2: LGHNT, FRNRAP. Trimming cost V 7 bases and J 1 base; bases outside gene matches: 9. This CDR3 contains 16 residues. CDR3 nucleotides: TGTGCTAGTGCCGGACAGGGGGGCTTGAGGAACACTGAAGCTTTCTTT. This encodes CASAGQGGLRNTEAFF.

The chain carries TRBV5-1 and TRBJ2-7; D is undetermined. Looked up from germline, CDR1 is SGHRS and CDR2 is YFSETQ. The CDR3 runs 16 residues. Trimming removed 4 bases from V and 0 bases from J, with 17 bases in between. CDR3 nucleotide sequence: TGCGCCAGCAGCCCGCCTGGGCTCGCGAGCTCCTACGAGCAGTACTTC. Residues: CASSPPGLASSYEQYF. Variable domain in full (rest from reference TRBV5-1 and TRBJ2-7): KAGVTQTPRYLIKTRGQQVTLSCSPISGHRSVSWYQQTPGQGLQFLFEYFSETQRNKGNFPGRFSGRQFSNSRSEMNVSTLELGDSALYLCASSPPGLASSYEQYFGPGTRLTVT.